The 3 T cell receptor beta chains below were found in one sample sequenced in a study of glioma-infiltrating T cells after dendritic cell vaccination. Clones were read by immunoSEQ multiplex PCR, and TCRdb kept only the in-frame ones, dropping some. The data contain 80,000 to 100,000 clones, approximately 80% of them singletons. Specimen: blood, collected before dendritic cell vaccination. Every receptor here comes from a human donor with glioblastoma.

The J gene is TRBJ1-2, the V gene TRBV10-2, with 7 positions matching TRBD1. The CDR3 consists of 15 residues. The germline CDR1 and CDR2 sequences are WSHSY and SAAADI. After removal of 3 bases from V and 4 bases from J, the junction contained 8 bases not matched to a gene. The CDR3 DNA sequence: TGCGCCAGCAGTGATACAGGGGCCAAGGTCTATGGCTACACCTTC. Translating gives CASSDTGAKVYGYTF.

This clone has only a few counts. The chain is built from TRBV7-9 and TRBJ1-2; D is unclear. The CDR3 consists of 14 residues. V was clipped by 5 bases and J by 1 base, with 11 bases between them. CDR1 SEHNR and CDR2 FQNEAQ come from the germline V gene (reference sequence). CDR3: CASSRLADNYGYTF. CDR3 sequence (DNA): TGTGCCAGCAGCCGACTGGCGGATAACTATGGCTACACCTTC.

This chain connects TRBV21-1 to TRBJ2-7; no DNA check was done on the table's D call, TRBD1. TRBV21-1 is a known pseudogene. CDR3 length equals 12 residues. The CDR3 DNA is TGTGCCAGCATGCTCAGGGTTCGCGAGCAGTACTTC. Protein product: CASMLRVREQYF.